What follows are 7 T cell receptor beta chains derived from one specimen sequenced in a study of blood T cell repertoires in COVID-19. The data were produced by immunoSEQ multiplex PCR, yet TCRdb's version contains in-frame clones alone and is incomplete. Of approximately 150,000 clones in the sample, more than 65% are singletons; the top ten hold about 6.8%. Sequences were obtained from peripheral blood. The receptors come from a woman aged 45-65 years in a cohort sampled during active or convalescent COVID-19.

The gene calls are TRBV18 and TRBJ1-1; 7 bases fit TRBD1. Germline V lookup: CDR1 KGHSH, CDR2 LQKENI. Losses at the gene ends were 2 bases for V and 2 bases for J; bases not matched to a gene: 14. CDR3 length: 18 residues. The CDR3, as DNA: TGTGCCAGCTCACCAAGAATCTCAGGGGGTCTGGAAAACACTGAAGCTTTCTTT. This translates into CASSPRISGGLENTEAFF.

This chain links TRBV6-5 with TRBJ1-3, with D possibly TRBD1 on 5 matching bases. The ends were cut back, 2 bases at V and 0 bases at J, with 11 bases in the middle. CDR1 and CDR2 (germline): MNHEY, SVGAGI. The CDR3 is 16 amino acids. The CDR3 nucleotides read TGTGCCAGCAGTTACCCCGACAGAAGCTCTGGAAACACCATATATTTT. It is translated as CASSYPDRSSGNTIYF.

V and J are TRBV29-1 and TRBJ1-1, with D possibly matching TRBD1 (6 bases). Trimming removed 4 bases from V and 0 bases from J, with 15 bases in between. There are 15 residues in the CDR3. Germline V lookup: CDR1 SQVTM, CDR2 ANQGSEA. The CDR3 loop reads CSVARRGGMNTEAFF. DNA for the CDR3: TGCAGCGTTGCCCGCAGGGGCGGAATGAACACTGAAGCTTTCTTT.

The chain uses TRBV4-2 and TRBJ2-7; 13 bases align to TRBD2. The V segment lost 4 bases and the J segment 3 bases; nucleotides outside the gene matches: 6. Germline V gene lookup returns CDR1 LGHNA and CDR2 YNFKEQ. The CDR3 runs 16 residues. The CDR3 region has the DNA TGTGCCAGCAGCCGAGGGACTAGCGGGGACCGCTACGAGCAGTACTTC. Protein sequence: CASSRGTSGDRYEQYF.

The V call is TRBV27, the J call TRBJ1-6; perhaps TRBD1 as D (6 bases). The length of the CDR3 is 15 residues. Germline V gene sequence: CDR1 MNHEY, CDR2 SMNVEV (reference sequence). Between the trimmed V and J ends, which lost 3 bases and 4 bases, there was a span of 10 bases. CDR3 bases: TGTGCCAGCAGTTTCGGGACACAATATAATTCACCCCTCCACTTT. This sequence encodes CASSFGTQYNSPLHF.

This clone came up a few times. V gene TRBV6-5 combines with J gene TRBJ1-5; 9 bases are a match to TRBD1. V trimming: 7 bases; J trimming: 7 bases; junction bases outside the gene matches: 11. Germline V lookup: CDR1 MNHEY, CDR2 SVGAGI. The CDR3 length is 15 residues. CDR3 residues: CASTIMGQGTQPQHF. The CDR3 nucleotides are TGTGCCAGCACCATCATGGGACAGGGCACCCAGCCCCAGCATTTT.

The chain uses TRBV11-2 and TRBJ1-6; 8 bases match TRBD1. Losses at the gene ends were 8 bases for V and 8 bases for J; bases not matched to a gene: 5. Per germline, CDR1 SGHAT and CDR2 FQNNGV. The CDR3 totals 13 residues. In nucleotides, the CDR3 is TGTGCCAGCGGACAGGGAGGCTATTCACCCCTCCACTTT. Its protein is CASGQGGYSPLHF.